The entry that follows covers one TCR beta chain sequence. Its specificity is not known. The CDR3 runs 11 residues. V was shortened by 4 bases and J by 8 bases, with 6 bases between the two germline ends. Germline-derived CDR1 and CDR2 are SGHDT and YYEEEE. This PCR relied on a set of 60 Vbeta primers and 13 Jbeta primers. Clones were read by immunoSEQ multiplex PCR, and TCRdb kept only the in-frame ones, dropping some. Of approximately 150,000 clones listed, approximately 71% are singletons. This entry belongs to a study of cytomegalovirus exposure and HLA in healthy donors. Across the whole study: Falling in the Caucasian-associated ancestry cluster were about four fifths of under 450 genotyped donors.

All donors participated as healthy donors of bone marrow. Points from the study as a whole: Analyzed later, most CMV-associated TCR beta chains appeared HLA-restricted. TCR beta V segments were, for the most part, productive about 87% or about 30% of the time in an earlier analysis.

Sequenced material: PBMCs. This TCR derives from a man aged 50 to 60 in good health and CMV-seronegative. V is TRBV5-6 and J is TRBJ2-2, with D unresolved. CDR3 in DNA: TGTGCCAGCAGCGCGAGAGGGGAGCTGTTTTTT. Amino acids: CASSARGELFF.